The next 4 T cell receptor beta chains were all read from a single sample in a study of regulatory T cells in long-lasting Graves disease. According to the study, TCR beta libraries were built with iRepertoire HTBI primers and CDR3-region Arm-PCR. TCRdb independently ran MiXCR on the multiplex PCR reads; one entry per CDR3 protein. The table has hundreds of thousands of distinct CDR3 sequences, roughly 16% seen once. Time point reported: newly diagnosed GD, antithyroid drugs for less than 3 months. Scientists built the TCR library using RNA that was extracted from PBMCs. These data were also filed under a second study, of T cells in Graves' hyperthyroidism and ophthalmopathy.

Sequenced here: peripheral blood mononuclear cells (PBMCs), sampled at new diagnosis, from a patient treated with antithyroid drugs. The origin of the receptors is a woman aged 40-65 years with Graves disease.

There are a few counts of this clonotype. The chain uses TRBV6-1 and TRBJ2-5; 7 nucleotides match TRBD1. Trimming took 10 bases from V and 1 from J; bases not matched to a gene: 12. The CDR3 contains 15 residues. Germline V gene sequence: CDR1 MNHNS, CDR2 SASEGT. The CDR3 spells CATEGTEGPQETQYF. Here the CDR3 DNA reads TGTGCCACCGAGGGGACAGAGGGACCCCAAGAGACCCAGTACTTC.

This clonotype occurred many times. The rearrangement links TRBV3-1 to TRBJ1-3, with no clear D. Trimming removed 0 bases from V and 0 bases from J, with 12 bases in between. Germline V gene sequence: CDR1 LGHDT, CDR2 YNNKEL (reference sequence). This CDR3 is built from 17 residues. CDR3 DNA sequence: TGTGCCAGCAGCCAAGATGGGAACAGCCTCTCTGGAAACACCATATATTTT. It codes for CASSQDGNSLSGNTIYF.

As to this clonotype: A much more abundant neighbour one base away suggests this may be a read error. The genes are TRBV10-3 and TRBJ2-7; 8 nucleotides line up with TRBD1. This CDR3 comprises 17 residues. V shed 5 bases and J 1 base; nucleotides not matched to a gene: 13. Germline-derived CDR1 and CDR2 are ENHRY and SYGVKD. CDR3 nucleotide sequence: TGTGCCATCAGTCCCATAGTGGGGACAGGAGGATCCTACGAGCAGTACTTC. It translates to CAISPIVGTGGSYEQYF.

This clonotype has at least ten counts. The J gene is TRBJ2-2, the V gene TRBV2; D is possibly TRBD1 (6 bases). The germline V gene has CDR1 SNHLY and CDR2 FYNNEI. The CDR3 loop spans 14 amino acids. V lost 8 bases, J lost 6 bases, and 16 bases lay in between. CDR3 coding DNA: TGTGCCAGCTACGATGACAGGAAGGCCGGGGAGCTGTTTTTT. Its translation: CASYDDRKAGELFF.